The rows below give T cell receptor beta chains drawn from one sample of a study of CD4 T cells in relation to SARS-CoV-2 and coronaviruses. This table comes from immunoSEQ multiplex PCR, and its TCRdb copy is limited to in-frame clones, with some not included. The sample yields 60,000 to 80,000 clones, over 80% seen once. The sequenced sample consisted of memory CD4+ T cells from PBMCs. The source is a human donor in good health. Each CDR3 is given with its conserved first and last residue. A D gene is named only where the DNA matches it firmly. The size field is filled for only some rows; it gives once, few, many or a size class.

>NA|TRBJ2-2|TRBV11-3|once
CASSLGGGEATGELFF
TGTGCCAGCAGCTTAGGGGGGGGCGAAGCCACCGGGGAGCTGTTTTTT
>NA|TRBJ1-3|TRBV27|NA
CASSLSWTAGNTIYF
TGTGCCAGCAGTTTATCGTGGACAGCTGGAAACACCATATATTTT
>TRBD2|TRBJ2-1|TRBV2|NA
CASSRTSSNEQFF
TGTGCCAGCAGTCGGACTAGCTCGAATGAGCAGTTCTTC
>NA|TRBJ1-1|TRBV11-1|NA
CASSLQGIGTEAFF
TGTGCCAGCAGCCTACAGGGTATTGGCACTGAAGCTTTCTTT
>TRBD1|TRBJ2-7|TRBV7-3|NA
CASSPSGDRAYEQYF
TGTGCCAGCAGCCCTTCCGGGGACAGGGCCTACGAGCAGTACTTC
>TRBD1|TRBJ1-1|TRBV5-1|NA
CASSSAGGGGTEAFF
TGCGCCAGCAGCTCGGCAGGGGGCGGAGGGACTGAAGCTTTCTTT
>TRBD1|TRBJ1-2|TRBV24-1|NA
CATRGQGGNYGYTF
TGTGCCACCAGGGGACAGGGGGGTAACTATGGCTACACCTTC
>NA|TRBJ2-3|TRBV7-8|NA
CASSPSSRGTDTQYF
TGTGCCAGCAGCCCTTCCTCGCGGGGCACAGATACGCAGTATTTT
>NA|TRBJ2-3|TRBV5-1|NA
CASSEIIPGSTDTQYF
TGCGCCAGCAGCGAAATAATTCCAGGGAGCACAGATACGCAGTATTTT
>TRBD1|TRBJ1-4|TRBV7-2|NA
CASSDQTGANEKLFF
TGTGCCAGCAGCGACCAGACAGGGGCTAATGAAAAACTGTTTTTT
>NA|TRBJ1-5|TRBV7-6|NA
CASSGTGGVVQPQHF
TGTGCCAGCAGCGGGACGGGGGGGGTGGTTCAGCCCCAGCATTTT
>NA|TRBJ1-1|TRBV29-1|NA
CSATQLRAEAFF
TGCAGCGCCACACAACTACGGGCTGAAGCTTTCTTT
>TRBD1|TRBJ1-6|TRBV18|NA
CASSPNRGDNSPLHF
TGTGCCAGCTCGCCGAACAGGGGGGATAATTCACCCCTCCACTTT
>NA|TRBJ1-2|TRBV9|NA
CASSAGQSRYGYTF
TGTGCCAGCAGCGCAGGACAGTCCCGCTATGGCTACACCTTC
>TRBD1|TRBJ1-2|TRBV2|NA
CASSLGQTNYGYTF
TGTGCCAGCAGTTTGGGACAGACTAACTATGGCTACACCTTC
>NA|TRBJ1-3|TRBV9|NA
CASSSDGVTGNTIYF
TGTGCCAGCAGCTCCGACGGGGTAACAGGAAACACCATATATTTT
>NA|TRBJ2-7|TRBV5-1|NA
CASSRDTSYEQYF
TGCGCCAGCAGCCGGGACACCTCCTACGAGCAGTACTTC
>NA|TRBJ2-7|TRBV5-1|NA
CASSLKSGRDSYEQYF
TGCGCCAGCAGCTTGAAATCGGGACGGGACTCCTACGAGCAGTACTTC
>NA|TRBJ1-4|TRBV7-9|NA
CASSRASNEKLFF
TGTGCCAGCAGCCGAGCCTCTAATGAAAAACTGTTTTTT
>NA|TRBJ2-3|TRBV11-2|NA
CASTPRASDTQYF
TGTGCCAGCACACCGCGGGCCTCAGATACGCAGTATTTT
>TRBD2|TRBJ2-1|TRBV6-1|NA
CASSETTSGRARVF
TGTGCCAGCAGTGAAACGACTAGCGGCCGCGCCCGGGTCTTC
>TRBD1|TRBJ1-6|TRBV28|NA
CASINRQGSSPLHF
TGTGCCAGCATCAACAGACAGGGCTCTTCACCCCTCCACTTT
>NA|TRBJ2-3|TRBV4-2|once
CASSLHLGTDTQYF
TGTGCCAGCAGCCTCCACTTGGGGACAGATACGCAGTATTTT
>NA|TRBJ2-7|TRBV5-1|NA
CASSGQVGKTPYEQYF
TGCGCCAGCAGCGGACAAGTTGGGAAGACCCCCTACGAGCAGTACTTC
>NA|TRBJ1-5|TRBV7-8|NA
CASSLTRQPQHF
TGTGCCAGCAGCCTCACCCGCCAGCCCCAGCATTTT
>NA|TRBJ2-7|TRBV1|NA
CTSRGTSGSIYEQYF
TGCACCAGCAGGGGGACTAGCGGGAGTATTTACGAGCAGTACTTC
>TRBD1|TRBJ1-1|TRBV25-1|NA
CASSAYPGTEAFF
TGTGCCAGCAGTGCCTACCCCGGGACAGAGGCTTTCTTT
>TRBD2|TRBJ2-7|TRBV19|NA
CASSIGGSGLAVYEQYF
TGTGCCAGTAGTATAGGGGGCTCGGGACTAGCGGTCTACGAGCAGTACTTC
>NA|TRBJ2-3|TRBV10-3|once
CAIRGTDTQYF
TGTGCCATCAGGGGCACAGATACGCAGTATTTT
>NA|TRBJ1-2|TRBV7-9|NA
CASSLAGAGYTF
TGTGCCAGCAGCTTAGCAGGGGCTGGCTACACCTTC
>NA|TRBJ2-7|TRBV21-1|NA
CASSKCFLCGTGHYEQYF
TGTGCCAGCAGCAAATGCTTCCTGTGCGGGACAGGCCACTACGAGCAGTACTTC
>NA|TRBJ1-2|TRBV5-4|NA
CASSSGRDYGYTF
TGTGCCAGCAGCTCCGGCAGGGACTATGGCTACACCTTC
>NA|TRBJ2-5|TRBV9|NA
CASGQQLDQETQYF
TGTGCCAGCGGACAGCAATTGGATCAAGAGACCCAGTACTTC